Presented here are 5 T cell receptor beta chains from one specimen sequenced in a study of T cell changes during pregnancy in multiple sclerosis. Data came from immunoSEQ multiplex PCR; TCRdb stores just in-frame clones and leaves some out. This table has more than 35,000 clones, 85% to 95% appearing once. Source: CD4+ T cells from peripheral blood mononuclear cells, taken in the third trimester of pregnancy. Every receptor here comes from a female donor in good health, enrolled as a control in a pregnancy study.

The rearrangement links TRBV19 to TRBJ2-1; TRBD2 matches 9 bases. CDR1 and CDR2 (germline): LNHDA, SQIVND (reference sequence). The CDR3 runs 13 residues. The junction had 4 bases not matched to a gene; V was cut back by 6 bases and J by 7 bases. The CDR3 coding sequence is TGTGCCAGTAGGGCGGGGGGGAGGAATGAGCAGTTCTTC. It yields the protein CASRAGGRNEQFF.

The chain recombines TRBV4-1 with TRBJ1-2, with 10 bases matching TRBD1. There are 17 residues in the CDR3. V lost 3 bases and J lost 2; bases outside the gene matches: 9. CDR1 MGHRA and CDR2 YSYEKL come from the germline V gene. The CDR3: CASSQAPGGQGNYGYTF. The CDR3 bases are TGCGCCAGCAGCCAGGCCCCCGGGGGACAGGGGAACTATGGCTACACCTTC.

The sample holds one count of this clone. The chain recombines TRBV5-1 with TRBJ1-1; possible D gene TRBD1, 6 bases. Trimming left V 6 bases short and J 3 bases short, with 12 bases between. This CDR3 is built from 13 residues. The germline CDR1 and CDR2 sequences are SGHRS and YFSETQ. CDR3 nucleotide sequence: TGCGCCAGCACTGAGGACAGACACACTGAAGCTTTCTTT. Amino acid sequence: CASTEDRHTEAFF.

As DNA, the CDR3 is TGTGCCAGTAGTATAATAGGGCAACGGGGAAAACTGTTTTTT. Its protein product is CASSIIGQRGKLFF. This sequence joins TRBV19 and TRBJ1-4, with D uncertain. In germline, CDR1 is LNHDA, CDR2 SQIVND (reference sequence). V was trimmed by 2 bases and J by 10 bases, leaving 14 bases between them. This CDR3 is 14 amino acids long.

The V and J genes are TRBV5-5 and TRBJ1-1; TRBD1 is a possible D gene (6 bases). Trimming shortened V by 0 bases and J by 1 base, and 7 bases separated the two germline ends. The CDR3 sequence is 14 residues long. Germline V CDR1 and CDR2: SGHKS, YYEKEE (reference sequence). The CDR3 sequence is CASSLDRANTEAFF. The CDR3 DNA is TGTGCCAGCAGCTTGGACAGGGCGAACACTGAAGCTTTCTTT. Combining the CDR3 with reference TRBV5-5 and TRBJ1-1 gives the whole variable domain DAGVTQSPTHLIKTRGQQVTLRCSPISGHKSVSWYQQVLGQGPQFIFQYYEKEERGRGNFPDRFSARQFPNYSSELNVNALLLGDSALYLCASSLDRANTEAFFGQGTRLTVV.